What follows describes a single T cell receptor (beta chain). The protocol was immunoSEQ multiplex PCR, while the TCRdb copy is restricted to in-frame clones and leaves out a portion. The sample carries fewer than 200,000 clones, 80% to 90% recorded once. The CDR3 is 14 residues long. Germline CDR1 and CDR2: MNHNS and SASEGT. The V end lost 1 base, the J end lost 5 bases, and 11 bases lay between the germline ends. The data originate from a study of blood T cell repertoires in COVID-19. The specimen sequenced was peripheral blood. The chain joins TRBV6-1 to TRBJ1-2, with D tentatively TRBD1 (5 bases). This sequence was found in an older woman with COVID-19, enrolled during active disease. CDR3 amino acids: CASSEGGEAYGYTF. The DNA of the CDR3 is TGTGCCAGCAGTGAAGGGGGGGAGGCTTATGGCTACACCTTC.